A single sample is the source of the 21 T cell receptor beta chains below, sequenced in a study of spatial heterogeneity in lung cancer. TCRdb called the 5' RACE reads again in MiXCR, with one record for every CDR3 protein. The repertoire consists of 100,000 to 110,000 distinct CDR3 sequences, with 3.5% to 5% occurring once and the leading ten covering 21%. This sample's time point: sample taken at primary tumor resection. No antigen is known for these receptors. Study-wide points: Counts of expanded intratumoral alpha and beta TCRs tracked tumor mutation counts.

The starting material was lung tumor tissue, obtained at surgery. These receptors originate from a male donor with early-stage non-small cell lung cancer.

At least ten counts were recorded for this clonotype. Here the CDR3 reads CASQISMAENTEAFF. The CDR3 DNA reads as TGTGCCAGCCAAATTTCAATGGCCGAAAACACTGAAGCTTTCTTT. V and J are TRBV5-6 and TRBJ1-1; unclear D gene. The ends were cut back, 7 bases at V and 2 bases at J, with 18 bases in the middle. Per the germline V gene, CDR1 is SGHDT and CDR2 is YYEEEE. The CDR3 length is 15 residues. Full variable domain (rest looked up from reference TRBV5-6 and TRBJ1-1): DAGVTQSPTHLIKTRGQQVTLRCSPKSGHDTVSWYQQALGQGPQFIFQYYEEEERQRGNFPDRFSGHQFPNYSSELNVNALLLGDSALYLCASQISMAENTEAFFGQGTRLTVV.

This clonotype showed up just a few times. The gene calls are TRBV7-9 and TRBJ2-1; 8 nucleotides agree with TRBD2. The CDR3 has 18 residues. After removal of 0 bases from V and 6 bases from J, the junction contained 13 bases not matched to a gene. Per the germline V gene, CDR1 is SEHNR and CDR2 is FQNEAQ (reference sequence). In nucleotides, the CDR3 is TGTGCCAGCAGCTTAGCAGTCTTGCCAGCGGGAGTAGGCAATGAGCAGTTCTTC. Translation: CASSLAVLPAGVGNEQFF.

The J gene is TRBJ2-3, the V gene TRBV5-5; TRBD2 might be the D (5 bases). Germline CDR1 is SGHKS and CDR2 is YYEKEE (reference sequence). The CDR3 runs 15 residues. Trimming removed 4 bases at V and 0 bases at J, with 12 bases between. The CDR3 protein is CASSQFSVSTDTQYF. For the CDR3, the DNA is TGTGCCAGCAGCCAATTTAGCGTCAGCACAGATACGCAGTATTTT.

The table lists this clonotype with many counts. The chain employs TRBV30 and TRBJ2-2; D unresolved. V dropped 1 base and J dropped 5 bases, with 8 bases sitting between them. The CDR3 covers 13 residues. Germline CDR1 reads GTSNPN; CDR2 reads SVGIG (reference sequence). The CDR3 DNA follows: TGTGCCTGGAGTGAGACTTTAACCGGGGAGCTGTTTTTT. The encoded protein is CAWSETLTGELFF. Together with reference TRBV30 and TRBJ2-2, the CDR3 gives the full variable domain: SQTIHQWPATLVQPVGSPLSLECTVEGTSNPNLYWYRQAAGRGLQLLFYSVGIGQISSEVPQNLSASRPQDRQFILSSKKLLLSDSGFYLCAWSETLTGELFFGEGSRLTVL.

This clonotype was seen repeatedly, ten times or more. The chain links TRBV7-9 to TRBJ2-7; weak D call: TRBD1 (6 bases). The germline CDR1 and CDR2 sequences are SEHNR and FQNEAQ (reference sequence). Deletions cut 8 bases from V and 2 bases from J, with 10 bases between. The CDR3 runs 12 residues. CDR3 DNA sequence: TGTGCCAGCGGTCGGACAGCCTACGAGCAGTACTTC. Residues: CASGRTAYEQYF.

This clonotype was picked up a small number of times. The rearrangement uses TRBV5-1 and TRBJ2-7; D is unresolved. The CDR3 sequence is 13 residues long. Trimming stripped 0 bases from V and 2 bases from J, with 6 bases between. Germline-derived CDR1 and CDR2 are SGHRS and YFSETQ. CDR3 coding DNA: TGCGCCAGCAGCTTGGGGATTGCCTACGAGCAGTACTTC. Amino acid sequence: CASSLGIAYEQYF.

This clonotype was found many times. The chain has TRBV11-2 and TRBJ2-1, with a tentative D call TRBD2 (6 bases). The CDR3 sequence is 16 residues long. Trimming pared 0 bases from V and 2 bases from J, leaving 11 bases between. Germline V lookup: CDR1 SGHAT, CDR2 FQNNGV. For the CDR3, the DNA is TGTGCCAGCAGCTTAGATCTTGGACTAACCTACAATGAGCAGTTCTTC. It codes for CASSLDLGLTYNEQFF.

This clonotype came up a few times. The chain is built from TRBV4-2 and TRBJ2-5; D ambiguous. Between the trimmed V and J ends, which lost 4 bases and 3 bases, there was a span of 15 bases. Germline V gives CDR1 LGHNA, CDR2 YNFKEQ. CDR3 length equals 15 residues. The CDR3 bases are TGTGCCAGCAGCCCTTCGACGGTTGTTAAAGAGACCCAGTACTTC. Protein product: CASSPSTVVKETQYF.

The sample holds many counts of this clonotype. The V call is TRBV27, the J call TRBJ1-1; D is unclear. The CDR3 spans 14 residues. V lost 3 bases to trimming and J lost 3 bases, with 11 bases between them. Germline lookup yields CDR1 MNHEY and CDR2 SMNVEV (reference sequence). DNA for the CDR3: TGTGCCAGCAGTTTCCTACCCCAGGACACTGAAGCTTTCTTT. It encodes CASSFLPQDTEAFF.

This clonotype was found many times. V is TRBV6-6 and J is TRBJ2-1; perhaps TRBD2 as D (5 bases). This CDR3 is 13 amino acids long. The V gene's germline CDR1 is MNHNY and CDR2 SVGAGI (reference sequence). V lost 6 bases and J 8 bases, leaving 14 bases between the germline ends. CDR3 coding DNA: TGTGCCAGCAGCGTCTCTGCGGGCGATGAGCAGTTCTTC. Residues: CASSVSAGDEQFF.

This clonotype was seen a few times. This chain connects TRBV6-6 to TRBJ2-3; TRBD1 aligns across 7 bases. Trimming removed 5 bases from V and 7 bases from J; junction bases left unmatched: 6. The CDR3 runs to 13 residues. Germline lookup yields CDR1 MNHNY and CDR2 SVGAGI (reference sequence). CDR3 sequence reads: CASSGDRENTQYF. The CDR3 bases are TGTGCCAGCAGTGGTGACAGGGAAAATACGCAGTATTTT.

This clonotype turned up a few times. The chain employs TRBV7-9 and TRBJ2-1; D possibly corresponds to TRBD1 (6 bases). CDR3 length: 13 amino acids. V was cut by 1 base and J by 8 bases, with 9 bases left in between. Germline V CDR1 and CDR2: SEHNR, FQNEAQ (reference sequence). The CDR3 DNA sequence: TGTGCCAGCAGCTTAGGAGGGGGTGATGAGCAGTTCTTC. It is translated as CASSLGGGDEQFF.

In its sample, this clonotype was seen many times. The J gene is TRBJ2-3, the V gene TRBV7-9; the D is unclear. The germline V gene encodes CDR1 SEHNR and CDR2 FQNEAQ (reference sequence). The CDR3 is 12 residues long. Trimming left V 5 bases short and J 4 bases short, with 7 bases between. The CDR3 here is CASSPRPDTQYF. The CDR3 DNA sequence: TGTGCCAGCAGCCCCCGACCAGATACGCAGTATTTT. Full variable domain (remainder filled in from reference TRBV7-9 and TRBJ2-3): DTGVSQNPRHKITKRGQNVTFRCDPISEHNRLYWYRQTLGQGPEFLTYFQNEAQLEKSRLLSDRFSAERPKGSFSTLEIQRTEQGDSAMYLCASSPRPDTQYFGPGTRLTVL.

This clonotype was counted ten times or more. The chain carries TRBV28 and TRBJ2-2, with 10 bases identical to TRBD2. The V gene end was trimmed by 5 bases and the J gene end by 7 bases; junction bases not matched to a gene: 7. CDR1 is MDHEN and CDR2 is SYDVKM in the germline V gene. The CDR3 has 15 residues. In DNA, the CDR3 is TGTGCCAGCAGTACTAGCGGGAAGGGACACGGGGAGCTGTTTTTT. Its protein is CASSTSGKGHGELFF.

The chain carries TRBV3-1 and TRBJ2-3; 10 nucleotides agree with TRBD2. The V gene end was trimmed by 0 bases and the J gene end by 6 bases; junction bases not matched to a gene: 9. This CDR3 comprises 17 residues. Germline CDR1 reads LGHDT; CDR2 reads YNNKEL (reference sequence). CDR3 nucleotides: TGTGCCAGCAGCCAAGATATTCGGCTAGCGGGAGCCGATACGCAGTATTTT. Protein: CASSQDIRLAGADTQYF.

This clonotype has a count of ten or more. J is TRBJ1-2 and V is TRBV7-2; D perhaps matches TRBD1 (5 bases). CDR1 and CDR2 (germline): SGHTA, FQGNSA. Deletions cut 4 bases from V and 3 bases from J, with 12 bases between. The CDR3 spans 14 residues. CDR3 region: CASSSQTVYYGYTF. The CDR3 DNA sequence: TGTGCCAGCAGCTCCCAGACAGTTTACTATGGCTACACCTTC.

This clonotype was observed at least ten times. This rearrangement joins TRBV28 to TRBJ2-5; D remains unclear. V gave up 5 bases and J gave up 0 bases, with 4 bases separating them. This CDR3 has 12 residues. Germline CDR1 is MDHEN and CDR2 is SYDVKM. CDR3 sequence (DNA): TGTGCCAGCAGTACCGACCAAGAGACCCAGTACTTC. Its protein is CASSTDQETQYF.

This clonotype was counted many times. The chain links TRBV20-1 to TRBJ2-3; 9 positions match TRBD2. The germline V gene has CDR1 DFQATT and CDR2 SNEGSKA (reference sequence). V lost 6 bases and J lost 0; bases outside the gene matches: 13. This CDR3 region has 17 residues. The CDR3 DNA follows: TGCAGTGCCCCGAGGGTAGTAGCGGGAGCTAGCACAGATACGCAGTATTTT. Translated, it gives CSAPRVVAGASTDTQYF.

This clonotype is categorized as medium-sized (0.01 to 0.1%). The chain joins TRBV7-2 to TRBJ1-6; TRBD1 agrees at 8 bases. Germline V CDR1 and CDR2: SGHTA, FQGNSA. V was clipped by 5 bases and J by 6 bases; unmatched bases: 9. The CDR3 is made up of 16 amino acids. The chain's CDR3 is CASSTGGGFTNSPLHF. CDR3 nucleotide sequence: TGTGCCAGCAGCACAGGGGGGGGATTTACTAATTCACCCCTCCACTTT.

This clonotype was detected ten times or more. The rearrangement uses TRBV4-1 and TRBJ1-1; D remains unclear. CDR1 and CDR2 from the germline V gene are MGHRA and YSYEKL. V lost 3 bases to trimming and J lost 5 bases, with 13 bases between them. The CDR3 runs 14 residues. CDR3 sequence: CASSHKALGTEAFF. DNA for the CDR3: TGCGCCAGCAGCCATAAGGCCCTGGGGACTGAAGCTTTCTTT.

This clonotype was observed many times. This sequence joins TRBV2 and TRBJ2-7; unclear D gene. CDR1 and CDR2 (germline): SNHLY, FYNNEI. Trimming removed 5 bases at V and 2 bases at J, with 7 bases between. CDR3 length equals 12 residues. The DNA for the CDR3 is TGTGCCAGCAGTCTTCAGGCCTACGAGCAGTACTTC. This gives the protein CASSLQAYEQYF.